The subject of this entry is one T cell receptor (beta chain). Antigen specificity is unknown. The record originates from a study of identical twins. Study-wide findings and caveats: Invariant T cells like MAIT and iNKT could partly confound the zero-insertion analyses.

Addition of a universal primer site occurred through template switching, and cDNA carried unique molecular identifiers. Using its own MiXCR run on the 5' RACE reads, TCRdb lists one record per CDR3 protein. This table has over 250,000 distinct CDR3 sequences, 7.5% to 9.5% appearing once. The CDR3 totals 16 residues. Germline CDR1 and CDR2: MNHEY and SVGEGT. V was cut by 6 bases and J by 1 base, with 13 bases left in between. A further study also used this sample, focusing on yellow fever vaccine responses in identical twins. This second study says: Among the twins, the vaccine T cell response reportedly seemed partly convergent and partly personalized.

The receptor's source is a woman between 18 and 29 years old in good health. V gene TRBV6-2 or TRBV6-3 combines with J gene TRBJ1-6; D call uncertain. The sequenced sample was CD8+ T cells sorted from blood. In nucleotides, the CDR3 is TGTGCCAGCAGCCCATACCCGGGATCCTATAATTCACCCCTCCACTTT. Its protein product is CASSPYPGSYNSPLHF.